This entry lists 16 T cell receptor beta chains sequenced from one sample in a study of cytomegalovirus exposure and HLA in healthy donors (dated by TCRdb to between 2016 and 2019). The protocol used for the library was the immunoSEQ multiplex PCR assay. For the multiplex PCR, a mixture combining 60 forward primers for TCR Vbeta segments and 13 reverse primers for TCR Jbeta segments was used. Here the immuneACCESS table is served through TCRdb, limited to in-frame sequences with V and J called. Missing clones are a known gap in these copies; in checked studies unresolved V genes cover under half, and the rest lacks a known reason. The sample table shows 150,000 to 200,000 clones, and more than 70% are seen once. Jointly, the top ten make up roughly 7.8% of the sample. The sequencing sample was made of PBMCs. These receptor sequences come from a woman in her thirties or forties in good health and CMV-seropositive.

As DNA, the CDR3 is TGCGCCAGCAGCCCCGGGGACTATGGCTACACCTTC. It encodes CASSPGDYGYTF. The chain combines TRBV5-1 with TRBJ1-2; no clear D gene. The V gene lost 4 bases and the J gene lost 3 bases, with 7 bases spanning the gap. Germline V gene data show CDR1 as SGHRS and CDR2 as YFSETQ. This CDR3 spans 12 amino acids.

This chain joins TRBV19 and TRBJ1-1; D not certain. The germline V and J ends were trimmed by 5 bases and 1 base, with 8 bases remaining between them. CDR3 length equals 13 residues. CDR1 and CDR2 (germline): LNHDA, SQIVND (reference sequence). The CDR3, as DNA: TGTGCCAGTAGTCTATACGAGAACACTGAAGCTTTCTTT. This gives the protein CASSLYENTEAFF.

The gene calls are TRBV4-2 and TRBJ2-7; a possible D gene is TRBD1 (7 bases). V was trimmed by 4 bases and J by 3 bases, leaving 16 bases between them. CDR1 LGHNA and CDR2 YNFKEQ come from the germline V gene. The CDR3 contains 15 residues. The DNA for the CDR3 is TGTGCCAGCAGCCTCAAGCGACAGGGACTCTACGAGCAGTACTTC. Protein: CASSLKRQGLYEQYF.

The chain joins TRBV11-3 to TRBJ1-1, with D perhaps TRBD1 (5 bases). The CDR3 runs 13 residues. Germline CDR1 and CDR2: SGHNT and YENEEA. Trimming removed 2 bases from V and 7 bases from J, with 11 bases in between. CDR3 nucleotide sequence: TGTGCCAGCAGCTTATCGGGGGAGGGTGAAGCTTTCTTT. Its translation: CASSLSGEGEAFF. Full variable domain (remainder filled in from reference TRBV11-3 and TRBJ1-1): EAGVVQSPRYKIIEKKQPVAFWCNPISGHNTLYWYLQNLGQGPELLIRYENEEAVDDSQLPKDRFSAERLKGVDSTLKIQPAELGDSAVYLCASSLSGEGEAFFGQGTRLTVV.

About this clone: The junction does not match germline at one end; this may be a read error. The V gene is TRBV20-1, the J gene TRBJ2-1; a possible D gene is TRBD2 (5 bases). This CDR3 has 11 residues. Per germline, CDR1 DFQATT and CDR2 SNEGSKA (reference sequence). CDR3 region: CGMTNSGEQFF. In DNA form, the CDR3 reads TGTGGGATGACTAATTCCGGTGAGCAGTTCTTC.

This clone was picked up a small number of times. The chain combines TRBV5-4 with TRBJ2-1; a weak D match, TRBD1 (5 bases). CDR1 SGHNT and CDR2 YYREEE come from the germline V gene (reference sequence). V shed 3 bases and J shed 4 bases, with 11 bases lying between them. The CDR3 extends over 14 amino acids. CDR3 DNA sequence: TGTGCCAGCAGCTCTGCAGGGCTTTACAATGAGCAGTTCTTC. Translating gives CASSSAGLYNEQFF.

DNA of the CDR3: TGTGCCAGAAGCTTGCCGGGATTCTACGAGCAGTACTTC. Amino acids: CARSLPGFYEQYF. V usage is TRBV5-3 and J usage is TRBJ2-7, with D perhaps TRBD2 (5 bases). TRBV5-3 falls under the ORF class, with uncertain function. The CDR3 totals 13 residues. V was trimmed by 1 base and J by 3 bases, leaving 8 bases between them.

This clone was found a few times. This chain connects TRBV30 to TRBJ2-5; 8 bases agree with TRBD2. The germline CDR1 and CDR2 sequences are GTSNPN and SVGIG (reference sequence). The CDR3 is made up of 13 amino acids. With 3 bases clipped from V and 4 bases from J, the junction kept 4 bases outside the gene matches. The CDR3 DNA is TGTGCCTGGAGCCGGGAGGGTTTAGAGACCCAGTACTTC. It specifies CAWSREGLETQYF.

DNA of the CDR3: TGTGCCAGTAGTACCGGGACAGGGGGCAATCAGCCCCAGCATTTT. Protein: CASSTGTGGNQPQHF. The chain links TRBV19 to TRBJ1-5, with 10 positions matching TRBD1. Trimming cost V 4 bases and J 2 bases; bases outside gene matches: 2. CDR1 is LNHDA and CDR2 is SQIVND in the germline V gene (reference sequence). The CDR3 totals 15 residues. The entire variable domain, with the rest obtained from reference TRBV19 and TRBJ1-5, is as follows: DGGITQSPKYLFRKEGQNVTLSCEQNLNHDAMYWYRQDPGQGLRLIYYSQIVNDFQKGDIAEGYSVSREKKESFPLTVTSAQKNPTAFYLCASSTGTGGNQPQHFGDGTRLSIL.

The rearrangement joins TRBV5-4 to TRBJ1-5, with 9 nucleotides matching TRBD1. The CDR3 contains 15 residues. Germline V lookup: CDR1 SGHNT, CDR2 YYREEE (reference sequence). V was clipped by 4 bases and J by 5 bases; unmatched bases: 7. In nucleotides, the CDR3 is TGTGCCAGCAGCGCCGGACAGGGGTCCGATCAGCCCCAGCATTTT. Translation gives CASSAGQGSDQPQHF.

The CDR3 sequence: CASRAGTGVYNEQFF. The CDR3 DNA is TGTGCCAGCAGGGCCGGGACAGGGGTTTACAATGAGCAGTTCTTC. The V gene is TRBV28, the J gene TRBJ2-1; the match to TRBD1 covers 10 bases. This CDR3 region has 15 residues. The V gene's germline CDR1 is MDHEN and CDR2 SYDVKM. Trimming cost V 6 bases and J 4 bases; bases outside gene matches: 6.

This chain joins TRBV4-2 and TRBJ2-5, with a possible D match to TRBD1 (5 bases). The CDR3 extends over 18 amino acids. Germline V lookup: CDR1 LGHNA, CDR2 YNFKEQ. The ends were cut back, 0 bases at V and 4 bases at J, with 21 bases in the middle. The DNA for the CDR3 is TGTGCCAGCAGCCAAGATCCCCCTCTACAGGATAAGGGAGAGACCCAGTACTTC. Amino acid sequence: CASSQDPPLQDKGETQYF.

This clone was counted only a few times. The gene calls are TRBV18 and TRBJ2-7; 8 nucleotides line up with TRBD1. Germline trimming cut 2 bases from V and 7 bases from J; bases unmatched to any gene: 1. The CDR3 runs to 12 residues. Germline CDR1 reads KGHSH; CDR2 reads LQKENI. The CDR3 sequence is CASSPGTGEQYF. CDR3 coding DNA: TGTGCCAGCTCACCAGGGACAGGAGAGCAGTACTTC.

This chain uses TRBV18 with TRBJ2-4; possible D gene TRBD1, 5 bases. Germline CDR1 is KGHSH and CDR2 is LQKENI. V was pared by 8 bases and J by 8 bases, with 19 bases between. The CDR3 is 14 residues long. The CDR3 region has the DNA TGTGCCAGCCGACGCGACCTAGAAGGGGACATTCAGTACTTC. Its translation: CASRRDLEGDIQYF.

The V call is TRBV9, the J call TRBJ2-3; 8 nucleotides align to TRBD1. CDR1 and CDR2 from the germline V gene are SGDLS and YYNGEE. V was clipped by 3 bases and J by 4 bases; unmatched bases: 4. This CDR3 is 14 amino acids long. The CDR3 region has the DNA TGTGCCAGCAGCGGGACAGGGACCTCAGATACGCAGTATTTT. It is translated as CASSGTGTSDTQYF. The full variable domain, with the rest looked up from reference TRBV9 and TRBJ2-3, is DSGVTQTPKHLITATGQRVTLRCSPRSGDLSVYWYQQSLDQGLQFLIQYYNGEERAKGNILERFSAQQFPDLHSELNLSSLELGDSALYFCASSGTGTSDTQYFGPGTRLTVL.

The chain employs TRBV27 and TRBJ2-1; a possible D gene is TRBD1 (6 bases). Germline V gene lookup returns CDR1 MNHEY and CDR2 SMNVEV (reference sequence). The CDR3 length is 14 residues. The ends were cut back, 5 bases at V and 7 bases at J, with 15 bases in the middle. CDR3 bases: TGTGCCAGCAGTGCTCACAGGGTAGGGAATGAGCAGTTCTTC. Translated, it gives CASSAHRVGNEQFF.